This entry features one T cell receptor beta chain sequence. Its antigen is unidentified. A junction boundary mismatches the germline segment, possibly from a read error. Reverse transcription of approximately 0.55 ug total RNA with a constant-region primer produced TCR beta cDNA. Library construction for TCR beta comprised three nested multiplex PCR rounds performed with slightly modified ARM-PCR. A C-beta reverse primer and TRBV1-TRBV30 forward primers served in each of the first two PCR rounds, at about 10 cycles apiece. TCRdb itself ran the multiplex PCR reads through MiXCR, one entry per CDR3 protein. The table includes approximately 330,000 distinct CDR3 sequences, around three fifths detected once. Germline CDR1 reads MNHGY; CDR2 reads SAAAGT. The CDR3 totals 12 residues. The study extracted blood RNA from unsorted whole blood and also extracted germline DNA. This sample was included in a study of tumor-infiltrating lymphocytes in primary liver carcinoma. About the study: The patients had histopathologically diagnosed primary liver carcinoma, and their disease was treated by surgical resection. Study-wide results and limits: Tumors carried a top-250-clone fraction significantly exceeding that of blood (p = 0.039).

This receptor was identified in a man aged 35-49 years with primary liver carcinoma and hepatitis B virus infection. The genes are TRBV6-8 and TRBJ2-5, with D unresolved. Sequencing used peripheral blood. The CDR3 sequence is CASSYFQVTQYF. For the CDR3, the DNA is TGTGCCAGCAGTTACTTCCAAGTGACCCAGTACTTC.